A single T cell receptor (beta chain) is shown here with its context. Its antigen remains unidentified. This entry belongs to a study of cytomegalovirus exposure and HLA in healthy donors. Study-level results: It was reported that TCR beta sequences correctly inferred the HLA-A and HLA-B alleles for most subjects. Cytomegalovirus association was listed for approximately 150 TCR beta chains. Per a later analysis, 15,000 to 20,000 TCR beta sequences showed association with HLA alleles at 0.05 false discovery rate.

The PCR employed 60 Vbeta primers together with 13 Jbeta primers. Only in-frame clones appear in the TCRdb table, and some are missing; sequencing was by immunoSEQ multiplex PCR. Of some 90,000 clones listed, about 74% are singletons. CDR1 SGHAT and CDR2 FQNNGV come from the germline V gene. The V gene lost 1 base and the J gene lost 3 bases, with 13 bases spanning the gap. The CDR3 totals 16 residues. The chain uses TRBV11-2 and TRBJ2-1, with D hard to call. Sequencing input: PBMCs. The receptor comes from a middle-aged man in good health and CMV-seronegative. CDR3 amino acids: CASSLAGGWNYNEQFF. The CDR3 DNA reads as TGTGCCAGCAGCTTAGCTGGCGGCTGGAACTACAATGAGCAGTTCTTC.